This T cell receptor (beta chain) was obtained from a study of blood T cells in healthy people across ages (dated by TCRdb to the mid-2010s). About the investigation overall: Template switching captured roughly one uniquely barcoded TCR beta cDNA molecule per two T cells in model experiments. Using deep sequencing normalized with unique cDNA molecular identifiers, the study measured how TCR beta repertoire diversity changes with age. Donors were grouped into four age groups: young (average 16 years), middle-aged (roughly 40), aged (roughly 62) and long-lived (approximately 75). Donors of different ages were randomly distributed across sequencing lanes to avoid experimental bias. Two additional independent replicas of 1 million unique cDNA reads from the same blood draw were analyzed for two donors (one aged 18 to 30 and one aged 80 or older). What the authors observed across the whole study: Because the CMV infection status of the donors was unknown, age-related changes in expanded clonotypes may potentially have been confounded. Estimates of total diversity based on one million sequenced T cells were regarded as lower bounds and as underestimates. Since profiling was done on bulk unsorted PBMCs, naive and antigen-experienced compartments could not be conclusively compared. Compared with the aged group, the long-lived group had more naive CD4+ T cells, fewer expanded clones and increased TCR diversity, suggesting age selection. A strong correlation was found between observed TCR beta diversity and the percentage of naive T cells measured by flow cytometry. Observed TCR beta diversity per million T cells fell roughly linearly with age, and a significant reduction was already apparent by age roughly 41.

Libraries came from 5' RACE. TCRdb names Illumina HiSeq 2500 as the instrument used. A second roughly 6 to 12 cycle PCR used a sample-barcoded 5' primer and a J-beta primer mix. A unique molecular identifier was introduced onto each TCR beta cDNA molecule by a template-switch 5' adaptor carrying 12 random nucleotides. Each sample yielded at least 3 million CDR3-containing paired-end reads. First-strand cDNA synthesis was performed from all RNA using the Mint cDNA synthesis kit, with priming by a TRBC-specific oligonucleotide. Following uracil-DNA glycosylase treatment, a first 18-cycle PCR with universal primers M1SS and BC2_uni_R was performed on all cDNA. For the original study's pipeline: Each sample was normalized by randomly selecting 1 million high-quality reads, each carrying a distinct molecular identifier. Reads sharing molecular identifiers were discarded rather than binned into consensus sequences. MiTCR, with a Q25 quality threshold and the strictest error-elimination algorithm, was used for CDR3 identification, clonotype clustering and error correction. A nonparametric unseen species model with Euler transformation was used to estimate a lower bound on total TCR beta diversity. Clones were called with MiXCR by TCRdb after fastp trimmed the public reads at Q25, and only in-frame beta chains were retained. Each CDR3 protein appears once, grouped with its most common genes and DNA. These V and J calls originate from TCRdb's pipeline instead of the authors' own analysis. The sample includes about 600,000 distinct CDR3 sequences, with roughly 48% observed a single time. Together, the top ten hold 20% to 25% of the sample.

The CDR3 measures 15 amino acids from cysteine to phenylalanine. Only CDR3 DNA is held: 45 bases, read in frame from base 1. CDR1 and CDR2 were assigned from the germline V gene as MDHEN and SYDVKM. Deletion took 6 bases off V and 1 base off J, with a span of 15 bases between the germline ends. The donors were roughly 39 Caucasian individuals from Russia, aged about 6 to 95 years, who were systemically healthy. Ten milliliters of peripheral blood were drawn from each donor into EDTA-treated Vacutainer tubes. PBMCs were isolated by Ficoll-Paque density-gradient centrifugation, with at least 6 million obtained per sample. Trizol reagent was used to extract total RNA from PBMCs, with at least 6 micrograms per sample. The percentages of naive CD45RAhigh/CD27high T cells were determined by flow cytometry on a PBMC aliquot from every donor. Concerning this clonotype itself: The target of this receptor is not known. One base away there is no much larger clone; base qualities are not given.

The sample consisted of blood. The V and J genes are TRBV28 and TRBJ2-5, and perhaps TRBD1 as D gene, on 6 matching bases. This sequence originates from an older man in good health. In nucleotide form, the sequence is TGTGCCAGCAGGGGGGCAGGGACGGGCCAAGAGACCCAGTACTTC. Its protein is CASRGAGTGQETQYF.